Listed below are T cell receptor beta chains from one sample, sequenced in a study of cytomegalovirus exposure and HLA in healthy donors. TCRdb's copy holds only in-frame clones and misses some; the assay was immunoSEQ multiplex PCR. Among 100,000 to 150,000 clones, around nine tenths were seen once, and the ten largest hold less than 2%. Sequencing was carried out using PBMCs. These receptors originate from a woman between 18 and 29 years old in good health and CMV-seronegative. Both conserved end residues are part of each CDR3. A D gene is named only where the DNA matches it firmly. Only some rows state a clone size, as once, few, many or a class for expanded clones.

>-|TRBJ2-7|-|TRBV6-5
CASKELEGYEQYF
TGTGCCAGCAAGGAGCTCGAGGGATACGAGCAGTACTTC
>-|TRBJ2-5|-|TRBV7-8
CASSLGKGYQETQYF
TGTGCCAGCAGCTTAGGAAAGGGGTACCAAGAGACCCAGTACTTC
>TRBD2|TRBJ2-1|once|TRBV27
CASSQPGLAGYQLRDEQFF
TGTGCCAGCAGCCAACCGGGACTAGCGGGCTACCAACTCCGGGATGAGCAGTTCTTC
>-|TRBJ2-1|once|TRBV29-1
CSADPGNEQFF
TGCAGCGCAGATCCAGGGAATGAGCAGTTCTTC
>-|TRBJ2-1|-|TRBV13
CASSLGPRAGSYNEQFF
TGTGCCAGCAGCTTAGGTCCACGGGCGGGCTCCTACAATGAGCAGTTCTTC
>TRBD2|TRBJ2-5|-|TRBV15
CATSRDWGLEETQYF
TGTGCCACCAGCAGAGATTGGGGACTAGAGGAGACCCAGTACTTC
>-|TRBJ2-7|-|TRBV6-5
CAISAFTGTYEQYF
TGTGCCATCTCAGCGTTTACGGGAACCTACGAGCAGTACTTC
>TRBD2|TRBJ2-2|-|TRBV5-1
CASSLSLAGMVGELFF
TGCGCCAGCAGCCTGTCACTAGCGGGCATGGTAGGGGAGCTGTTTTTT
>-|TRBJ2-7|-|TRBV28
CASSLAGFEQYF
TGTGCCAGCAGTTTAGCGGGGTTCGAGCAGTACTTC
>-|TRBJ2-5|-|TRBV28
CASSLRGTPQETQYF
TGTGCCAGCAGTTTGAGGGGGACACCCCAAGAGACCCAGTACTTC
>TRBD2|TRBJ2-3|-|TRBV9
CASSVTSDHSTDTQYF
TGTGCCAGCAGCGTAACTAGCGACCATAGCACAGATACGCAGTATTTT
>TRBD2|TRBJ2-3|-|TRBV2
CASSELVAGITDTQYF
TGTGCCAGCAGTGAGTTGGTAGCGGGGATCACAGATACGCAGTATTTT
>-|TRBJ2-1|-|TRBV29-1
CSLGPPRLGNEQFF
TGCAGCCTTGGGCCTCCGAGACTTGGAAATGAGCAGTTCTTC
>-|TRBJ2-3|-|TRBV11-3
CASSHRGSQGTQYF
TGTGCCAGCAGCCACCGCGGGAGTCAGGGGACGCAGTATTTT
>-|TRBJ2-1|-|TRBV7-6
CASSLGTRGKLYNEQFF
TGTGCCAGCAGCTTAGGGACCAGGGGCAAGCTATACAATGAGCAGTTCTTC
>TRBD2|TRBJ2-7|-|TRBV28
CASSLMASGSNYEQYF
TGTGCCAGCAGTTTAATGGCTAGCGGGAGCAATTACGAGCAGTACTTC
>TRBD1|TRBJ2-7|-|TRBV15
CATRNDRASGEQYF
TGTGCCACCAGGAACGACAGGGCTTCGGGTGAGCAGTACTTC
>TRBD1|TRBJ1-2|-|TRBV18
CASSPVGQGAILGGYTF
TGTGCCAGCTCACCTGTGGGACAGGGGGCGATTCTTGGCGGCTACACCTTC
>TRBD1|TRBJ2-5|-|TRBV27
CAARKAGGEETQYF
TGTGCCGCCCGGAAGGCAGGGGGTGAAGAGACCCAGTACTTC
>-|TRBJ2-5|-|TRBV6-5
CASSYSGGTEETQYF
TGTGCCAGCAGTTACTCAGGAGGGACTGAAGAGACCCAGTACTTC
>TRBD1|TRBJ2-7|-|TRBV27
CASSLGAGGFLGEQYF
TGTGCCAGCAGTTTGGGGGCAGGGGGATTTTTGGGCGAGCAGTACTTC
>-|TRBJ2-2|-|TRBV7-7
CASSPVSGNAGELFF
TGTGCTAGCAGTCCGGTGTCAGGCAATGCCGGGGAGCTGTTTTTT
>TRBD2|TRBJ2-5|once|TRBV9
CASSGSGGAFETQYF
TGTGCCAGCAGCGGCAGCGGGGGGGCATTTGAGACCCAGTACTTC
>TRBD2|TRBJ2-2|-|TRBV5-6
CASSLSLAGGQYTGELFF
TGTGCCAGCAGCTTGAGCCTAGCGGGAGGGCAATACACCGGGGAGCTGTTTTTT
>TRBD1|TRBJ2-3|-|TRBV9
CASSEWDSSYTDTQYF
TGTGCCAGCAGCGAGTGGGACAGTTCCTACACAGATACGCAGTATTTT
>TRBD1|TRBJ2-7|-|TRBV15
CATSEWDRGAYEQYF
TGTGCCACCAGCGAATGGGACAGGGGGGCCTACGAGCAGTACTTC
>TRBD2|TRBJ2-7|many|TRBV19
CASSTSAAGTYEQYF
TGTGCCAGTAGTACCTCGGCAGCGGGGACCTACGAGCAGTACTTC
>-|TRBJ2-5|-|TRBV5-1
CASSWSGKETQYF
TGCGCCAGCAGCTGGAGCGGAAAAGAGACCCAGTACTTC
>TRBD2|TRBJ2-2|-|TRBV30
CAWQTAGGTGELFF
TGTGCCTGGCAGACGGCGGGAGGGACCGGGGAGCTGTTTTTT
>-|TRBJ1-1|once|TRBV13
CASSLISGITTNTEAFF
TGTGCCAGCAGCCTAATTTCGGGAATCACGACGAACACTGAAGCTTTCTTT
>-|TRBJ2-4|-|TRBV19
CASSMIDRNIQYF
TGTGCCAGTAGTATGATTGACAGGAACATTCAGTACTTC
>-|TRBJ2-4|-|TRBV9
CASSVEGGAKNIQYF
TGTGCCAGCAGCGTAGAGGGCGGGGCCAAAAACATTCAGTACTTC
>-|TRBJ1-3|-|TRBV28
CASRRENTIYF
TGTGCCAGCAGGCGGGAAAACACCATATATTTT
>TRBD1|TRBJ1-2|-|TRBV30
CAWSVLGGGYTF
TGTGCCTGGAGTGTACTAGGGGGCGGCTACACCTTC
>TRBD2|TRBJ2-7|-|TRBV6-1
CASSKPLATSYEQYF
TGTGCCAGCAGTAAACCACTAGCGACCTCCTACGAGCAGTACTTC
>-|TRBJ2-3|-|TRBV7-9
CASSRGQSTDTQYF
TGTGCCAGCAGCCGAGGACAGAGCACAGATACGCAGTATTTT
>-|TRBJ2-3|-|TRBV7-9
CASSLGSLPTTDTQYF
TGTGCCAGCAGCTTAGGTTCTCTACCCACGACAGATACGCAGTATTTT
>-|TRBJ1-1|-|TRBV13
CASSWRGGGDTEAFF
TGTGCCAGCAGCTGGCGAGGTGGTGGCGACACTGAAGCTTTCTTT
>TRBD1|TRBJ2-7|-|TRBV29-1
CSVEDSGTGGNEQYF
TGCAGCGTTGAAGATTCAGGCACAGGGGGCAACGAGCAGTACTTC
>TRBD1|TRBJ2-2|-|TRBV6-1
CASEPGQGNGELFF
TGTGCCAGCGAACCGGGACAGGGAAACGGGGAGCTGTTTTTT
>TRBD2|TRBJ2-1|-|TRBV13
CASSSKTSGREGEQFF
TGTGCCAGCAGCTCCAAGACTAGCGGGAGGGAGGGAGAGCAGTTCTTC
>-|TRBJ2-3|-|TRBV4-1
CASSQGHGPADTQYF
TGCGCCAGCAGCCAGGGACATGGCCCGGCAGATACGCAGTATTTT